These 5 T cell receptor beta chains were all obtained from the same sample, sequenced in a study of human T cells and chemical hapten exposure. Time point defined: patch test 1, 2 weeks after DPC sensitization. Noted treatment: therapeutic diphenylcyclopropenone sensitization with weekly scalp DPC. Total RNA was isolated from whole blood that had not been fractionated. TCRdb reanalysed the RACE reads using MiXCR and keeps one entry per CDR3 protein. The data hold roughly 52,000 distinct CDR3 sequences, with 11% observed a single time. The sequencing used whole blood, collected in connection with sensitization to the hapten diphenylcyclopropenone (DPC). All receptors come from a woman in her 40s with alopecia areata. Some clones in this sample may be carry-over from other donors' samples.

The count of this clonotype is one. Because it lacks the conserved phenylalanine or tryptophan at the end, this CDR3 is likely a read error. The genes are TRBV30 and TRBJ2-1; 8 positions agree with TRBD1. CDR3 size: 17 residues. The J segment lost 0 bases and the V segment lost 2 bases, leaving 9 bases of the junction unmatched. Germline CDR1 GTSNPN, CDR2 SVGIG (reference sequence). CDR3 nucleotide sequence: TGTGCCTGGAGTTCATACAGGACAGGGAGCTCCTACAATGAGCAGTTCTCC. This encodes CAWSSYRTGSSYNEQFS.

This clonotype appeared many times. This chain joins TRBV2 and TRBJ1-5, with D possibly being TRBD1 (6 bases). The CDR3 runs 13 residues. Germline V gives CDR1 SNHLY, CDR2 FYNNEI. V lost 8 bases and J lost 5, with 13 bases in between. This CDR3 is CASLENRDQPQHF. The CDR3 bases are TGTGCCAGCCTGGAGAACAGGGATCAGCCCCAGCATTTT.

The rearrangement joins TRBV29-1 to TRBJ2-1; 12 bases agree with TRBD2. Unmatched junction bases numbered 6, after V lost 4 bases and J lost 5 bases. The CDR3 runs 15 residues. Germline V gene data show CDR1 as SQVTM and CDR2 as ANQGSEA. For the CDR3, the DNA is TGCAGCGTTGCTCCGAGACTAGCGGGAGACAATGAGCAGTTCTTC. It encodes CSVAPRLAGDNEQFF.

This clonotype occurred many times. The gene calls are TRBV12-5 and TRBJ1-1, with D hard to call. V was shortened by 5 bases and J by 1 base, with 5 bases between the two germline ends. The CDR3 sequence is 12 residues long. The V gene's germline CDR1 is LGHNT and CDR2 FRNRAP. CDR3 region: CASGEGNTEAFF. In nucleotides, the CDR3 is TGTGCTAGTGGTGAAGGGAACACTGAAGCTTTCTTT.

V gene TRBV9 combines with J gene TRBJ2-2, with TRBD2 as a possible D gene (6 bases). Germline V gene sequence: CDR1 SGDLS, CDR2 YYNGEE. Trimming cost V 7 bases and J 3 bases, with 10 bases left between them. This CDR3 has 13 amino acids. The CDR3 loop reads CASSGGYTGELFF. The DNA of the CDR3 is TGTGCCAGCTCCGGGGGATACACCGGGGAGCTGTTTTTT.